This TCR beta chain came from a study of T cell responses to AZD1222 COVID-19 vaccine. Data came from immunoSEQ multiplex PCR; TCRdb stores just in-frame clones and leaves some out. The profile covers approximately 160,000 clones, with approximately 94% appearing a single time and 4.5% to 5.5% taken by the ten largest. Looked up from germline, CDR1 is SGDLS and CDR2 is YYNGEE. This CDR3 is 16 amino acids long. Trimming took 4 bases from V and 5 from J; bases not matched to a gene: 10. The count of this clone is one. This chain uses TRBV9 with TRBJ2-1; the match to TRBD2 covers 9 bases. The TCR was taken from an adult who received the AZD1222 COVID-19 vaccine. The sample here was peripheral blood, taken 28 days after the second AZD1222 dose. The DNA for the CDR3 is TGTGCCAGCAGCACCTCCGGGACTAGCCGAAACAATGAGCAGTTCTTC. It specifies CASSTSGTSRNNEQFF. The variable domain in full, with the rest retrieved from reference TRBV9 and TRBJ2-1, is DSGVTQTPKHLITATGQRVTLRCSPRSGDLSVYWYQQSLDQGLQFLIQYYNGEERAKGNILERFSAQQFPDLHSELNLSSLELGDSALYFCASSTSGTSRNNEQFFGPGTRLTVL.